This T cell receptor beta chain appears in the sequencing data of a study of T-cell reconstitution after alpha-beta-depleted transplantation in children. This clonotype was detected many times. Preparation of the TCRbeta library used unique molecular identifiers. Each CDR3 protein is one row after TCRdb ran MiXCR on the PCR reads. The sample holds about 690,000 distinct CDR3 sequences; 16% are singletons and the top ten take about 1.1%. This CDR3 region has 15 residues. Germline V CDR1 and CDR2: SGHKS, YYEKEE (reference sequence). Trimming removed 4 bases from V and 3 bases from J; junction bases left unmatched: 4.

This sequence was found in a human donor who donated a stem cell graft to a child with acute myeloid leukemia. This sample comprised PBMCs from the stem cell graft donor, obtained from the stem cell graft. This rearrangement joins TRBV5-5 to TRBJ1-3; 10 bases align to TRBD1. CDR3 nucleotide sequence: TGTGCCAGCAGCCCAGGGACAGGGGTTGGAAACACCATATATTTT. Protein: CASSPGTGVGNTIYF. The whole variable domain, filled in from reference TRBV5-5 and TRBJ1-3, reads DAGVTQSPTHLIKTRGQQVTLRCSPISGHKSVSWYQQVLGQGPQFIFQYYEKEERGRGNFPDRFSARQFPNYSSELNVNALLLGDSALYLCASSPGTGVGNTIYFGEGSWLTVV.